This TCR beta chain stems from a study of T cells expressing NK-cell markers. Overall study context: The TCR beta repertoires originated in sorted CD3+CD56+NKG2C+, CD3+CD56+NKG2C- and CD3+CD56-NKG2C+ T cells. In the group of eight sequenced donors, seven were HCMV-seropositive and one was seronegative. Study-wide results and caveats: Questions lingered over whether expanded NKG2C+ T cell clones were HCMV-specific. In a few donors, dominant clonotypes made up about 28.3-60.1% of CD3+CD56-NKG2C+ cells.

The CDR3 is 14 residues long. Each CDR3 protein gets one entry in TCRdb, which reprocessed the 5' RACE reads and gives no DNA. The sample table sets out about 400,000 distinct CDR3 sequences. As for this clonotype: Its antigen is undetermined.

This receptor was taken from a woman aged 50 to 60 in good health. Material for sequencing was blood T cells: a sorted CD56 or NKG2C T cell subset, CD4+ or CD8+ T cells, or bulk PBMC T cells (not recorded which). The rearrangement uses TRBV12-3 or TRBV12-4 and TRBJ2-5; absent DNA, TCRdb's TRBD1 call cannot be checked. The CDR3 is CASSLAGGAETQYF.